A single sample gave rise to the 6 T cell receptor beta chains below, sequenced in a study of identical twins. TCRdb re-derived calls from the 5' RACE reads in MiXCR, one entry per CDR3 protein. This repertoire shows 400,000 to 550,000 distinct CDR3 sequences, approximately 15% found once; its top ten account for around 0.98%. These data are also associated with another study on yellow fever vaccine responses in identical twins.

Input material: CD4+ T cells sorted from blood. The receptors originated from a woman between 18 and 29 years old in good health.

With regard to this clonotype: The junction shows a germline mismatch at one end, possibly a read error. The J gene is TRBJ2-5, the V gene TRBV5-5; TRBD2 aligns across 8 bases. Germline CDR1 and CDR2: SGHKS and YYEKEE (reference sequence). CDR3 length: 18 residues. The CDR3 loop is CASSLAPTRGGPSEAQYF. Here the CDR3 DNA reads TGTGCCAGCAGCTTGGCCCCTACCCGGGGGGGCCCATCAGAGGCCCAGTACTTC.

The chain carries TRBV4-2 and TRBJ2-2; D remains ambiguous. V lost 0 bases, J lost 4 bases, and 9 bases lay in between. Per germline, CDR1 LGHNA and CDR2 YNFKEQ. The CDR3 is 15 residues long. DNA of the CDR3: TGTGCCAGCAGCCAAGATTTAACGGGCACCGGGGAGCTGTTTTTT. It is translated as CASSQDLTGTGELFF.

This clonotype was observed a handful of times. CDR3 DNA sequence: TGTGCCAGCAGCGTAGCGGGAGGATCAGAGACCCAGTACTTC. The encoded protein is CASSVAGGSETQYF. The chain joins TRBV9 to TRBJ2-5; 7 nucleotides align to TRBD2. The CDR3 runs to 14 residues. Trimming at V came to 0 bases and at J to 4 bases, leaving 3 bases not matched to a gene. Germline CDR1 reads SGDLS; CDR2 reads YYNGEE. Complete variable domain (other parts from reference TRBV9 and TRBJ2-5): DSGVTQTPKHLITATGQRVTLRCSPRSGDLSVYWYQQSLDQGLQFLIQYYNGEERAKGNILERFSAQQFPDLHSELNLSSLELGDSALYFCASSVAGGSETQYFGPGTRLLVL.

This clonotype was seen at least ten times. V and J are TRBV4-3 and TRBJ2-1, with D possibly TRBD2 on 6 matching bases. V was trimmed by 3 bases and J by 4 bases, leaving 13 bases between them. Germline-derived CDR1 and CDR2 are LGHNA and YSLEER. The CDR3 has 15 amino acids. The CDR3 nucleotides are TGCGCCAGCAGCCACGGGGACTGGGATTACAATGAGCAGTTCTTC. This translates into CASSHGDWDYNEQFF.

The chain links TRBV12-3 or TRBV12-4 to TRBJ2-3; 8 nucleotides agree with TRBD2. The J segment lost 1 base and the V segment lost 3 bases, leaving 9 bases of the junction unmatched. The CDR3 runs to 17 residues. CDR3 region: CASSFETSVFRTDTQYF. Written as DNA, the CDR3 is TGTGCCAGCAGTTTCGAGACTAGCGTCTTCCGCACAGATACGCAGTATTTT.

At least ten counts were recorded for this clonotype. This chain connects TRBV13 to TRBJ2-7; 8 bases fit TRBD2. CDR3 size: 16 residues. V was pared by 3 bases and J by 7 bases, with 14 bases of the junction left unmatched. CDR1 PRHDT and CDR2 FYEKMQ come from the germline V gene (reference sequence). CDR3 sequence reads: CASSFRGLASMGEQYF. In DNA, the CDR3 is TGTGCCAGCAGCTTCAGAGGACTAGCCTCAATGGGGGAGCAGTACTTC.